This T cell receptor (beta chain) was documented in a study of chemoradiotherapy in HPV16-positive cancers. CDR1 and CDR2 (germline): SNHLY, FYNNEI. Between the trimmed V and J ends, which lost 5 bases and 0 bases, there was a span of 10 bases. The CDR3 totals 14 residues. The method was immunoSEQ multiplex PCR; TCRdb's version includes in-frame clones alone and lacks a portion of them. This sample has about 16,000 clones, with about two thirds found just once. Over chemoradiotherapy, repertoires were sampled more than once. General observations from the study: Better recurrence-free survival went with HPV-responsive T-cell expansion in HPV16-positive patients.

Notes on this clone: Its target is unknown.

The source material was tumor tissue, sampled from a patient who underwent chemoradiotherapy. The clonotype comes from a human donor with HPV-associated anogenital cancer. The chain employs TRBV2 and TRBJ1-1; unclear D gene. The CDR3: CASSSSLMNTEAFF. DNA for the CDR3: TGTGCCAGCAGTTCCTCCCTTATGAACACTGAAGCTTTCTTT. The full variable domain, in which reference TRBV2 and TRBJ1-1 provide the parts outside the CDR3, is EPEVTQTPSHQVTQMGQEVILRCVPISNHLYFYWYRQILGQKVEFLVSFYNNEISEKSEIFDDQFSVERPDGSNFTLKIRSTKLEDSAMYFCASSSSLMNTEAFFGQGTRLTVV.